The 21 T cell receptor beta chains listed next were all sequenced from one sample in a study of blood T cells in healthy people across ages (dated by TCRdb to 2013 to 2016). Receptors were amplified or captured by 5' RACE. Instrument used: Illumina HiSeq 2500. A second about 7 to 11 cycle PCR used a sample-barcoded 5' primer and a J-beta primer mix. TCRdb trimmed the raw reads at Q25, called clones with MiXCR and kept productive beta chains. Each CDR3 protein appears once, grouped with its most common genes and DNA. This sample is represented by under 750,000 distinct CDR3 sequences; about 45% of them were singletons. The ten top clones hold about 22% of the sample. Sample: blood. These receptors were taken from a man aged 80 or over in good health.

Concerning this clonotype: A much larger clonotype is one base distant, so this may be a read error. The chain recombines TRBV6-6 with TRBJ2-7, with D possibly TRBD1 on 6 matching bases. In germline, CDR1 is MNHNY, CDR2 SVGAGI (reference sequence). V was shortened by 7 bases and J by 7 bases, with 23 bases between the two germline ends. The CDR3 contains 15 residues. Here the CDR3 DNA reads TGTGCCAGCACCCCGGCAGGAGTTGGGGGCAGTGAGCAGTACTTC. Its translation: CASTPAGVGGSEQYF.

This clonotype has a handful of counts. V and J are TRBV7-9 and TRBJ2-3; 10 nucleotides agree with TRBD1. The germline V gene encodes CDR1 SEHNR and CDR2 FQNEAQ (reference sequence). The length of the CDR3 is 14 residues. V shed 5 bases and J 5 bases; nucleotides not matched to a gene: 4. The CDR3 region is CASSPGQGRDTQYF. CDR3 nucleotide sequence: TGTGCCAGCAGCCCGGGACAGGGGAGAGATACGCAGTATTTT.

The V call is TRBV9, the J call TRBJ1-4; D call uncertain. The CDR3 length is 15 residues. Germline lookup yields CDR1 SGDLS and CDR2 YYNGEE. Trimming left V 3 bases short and J 7 bases short, with 16 bases between. Here the CDR3 reads CASSAEGILGEKLFF. The CDR3 DNA reads TGTGCCAGCAGCGCCGAGGGTATACTCGGTGAAAAACTGTTTTTT.

The chain recombines TRBV10-3 with TRBJ2-3, with 11 positions matching TRBD1. CDR3 length: 13 amino acids. Per the germline V gene, CDR1 is ENHRY and CDR2 is SYGVKD. After removal of 6 bases from V and 4 bases from J, the junction contained 0 bases not matched to a gene. The CDR3 nucleotides are TGTGCCATCAGGGGACAGGGGGCAGATACGCAGTATTTT. Translated, it gives CAIRGQGADTQYF.

In the case of this clonotype: At one of its ends the junction is not consistent with the germline gene, which may arise from a read error. J is TRBJ1-6 and V is TRBV28; 8 bases align to TRBD1. Germline V lookup: CDR1 MDHEN, CDR2 SYDVKM. The CDR3 runs 15 residues. The chain's CDR3 is CASSGDRGAGSPPHF. The CDR3 DNA is TGTGCCAGCAGTGGTGACAGGGGAGCGGGGTCACCCCCCCACTTT.

The sample holds many counts of this clonotype. The rearrangement links TRBV29-1 to TRBJ2-1; 10 bases line up with TRBD1. The germline V gene encodes CDR1 SQVTM and CDR2 ANQGSEA. The ends lost 2 bases at V and 2 bases at J; junction bases unmatched: 9. This CDR3 is built from 17 residues. The CDR3 DNA reads as TGCAGCGTTGAAATATTGGACAGGGGGGGAACCTACAATGAGCAGTTCTTC. Translated, it gives CSVEILDRGGTYNEQFF.

V is TRBV2 and J is TRBJ1-6, with D hard to call. V shed 7 bases and J shed 10 bases, with 17 bases lying between them. Germline lookup yields CDR1 SNHLY and CDR2 FYNNEI. This CDR3 comprises 14 residues. This chain's CDR3 is CASTPDGKRSPLHF. In DNA form, the CDR3 reads TGTGCCAGCACCCCTGATGGGAAAAGATCACCCCTCCACTTT.

This chain uses TRBV12-3 or TRBV12-4 with TRBJ2-5, with a tentative D call TRBD2 (6 bases). The V end lost 1 base, the J end lost 11 bases, and 23 bases lay between the germline ends. The CDR3 runs to 16 residues. The DNA of the CDR3 is TGTGCCAGCAGTTTAGGACTAGGCTTTCTTCCAAGGGTTCAGTACTTC. This encodes CASSLGLGFLPRVQYF.

To note about this clonotype: It may be a read error: a sequence one base away is much more abundant. V and J are TRBV6-6 and TRBJ2-1, with D perhaps TRBD2 (5 bases). This CDR3 spans 15 amino acids. Per germline, CDR1 MNHNY and CDR2 SVGAGI (reference sequence). Trimming removed 6 bases at V and 8 bases at J, with 20 bases between. The CDR3 reads CASRSSSFACDEQFF. The CDR3 coding sequence is TGTGCCAGCAGATCTAGCTCGTTTGCCTGCGATGAGCAGTTCTTC.

The chain couples TRBV29-1 to TRBJ2-4; weak D call: TRBD1 (5 bases). The last part of the DNA fits TRBJ2-7 better; the J call may be wrong. Germline V gene lookup returns CDR1 SQVTM and CDR2 ANQGSEA. CDR3 length equals 14 residues. The CDR3 nucleotides are TGCAGCGTTGAGGCAGGCCAGGGTCGACTCGAGCAGTACTTC. Translating it yields CSVEAGQGRLEQYF.

To note about this clonotype: Mismatch with germline at one junction end may stem from a read error. The gene calls are TRBV10-3 and TRBJ1-1, with 8 bases aligning to TRBD1. Looked up from germline, CDR1 is ENHRY and CDR2 is SYGVKD. CDR3 length: 14 amino acids. For the CDR3, the DNA is TGTGCCATCAGTGAGCGACAGGGGAACCCTGAAGCTTTCTTT. Translation gives CAISERQGNPEAFF.

Ten or more counts support this clonotype. V is TRBV6-6 and J is TRBJ1-1; D might be TRBD1 (6 bases). V lost 10 bases and J lost 6, with 24 bases in between. Looked up from germline, CDR1 is MNHNY and CDR2 is SVGAGI (reference sequence). The length of the CDR3 is 15 residues. The CDR3 loop reads CATRLGGGGDPEAFF. In nucleotides, the CDR3 is TGTGCCACCCGTCTCGGGGGCGGAGGGGACCCTGAAGCTTTCTTT.

This chain joins TRBV9 and TRBJ1-2, with D perhaps matching TRBD1 (6 bases). From germline, CDR1 is SGDLS and CDR2 YYNGEE. The length of the CDR3 is 13 residues. The V end lost 0 bases, the J end lost 7 bases, and 10 bases lay between the germline ends. The CDR3 DNA follows: TGTGCCAGCAGCGTAGAGGGGGTTAGTGGCTACACCTTC. Its protein is CASSVEGVSGYTF. Full variable domain (rest looked up from reference TRBV9 and TRBJ1-2): DSGVTQTPKHLITATGQRVTLRCSPRSGDLSVYWYQQSLDQGLQFLIQYYNGEERAKGNILERFSAQQFPDLHSELNLSSLELGDSALYFCASSVEGVSGYTFGSGTRLTVV.

The chain carries TRBV6-2 or TRBV6-3 and TRBJ2-4; TRBD1 is a possible D gene (6 bases). The J call may be wrong; the DNA end is better matched by TRBJ2-7. CDR3 length equals 15 residues. Germline assignment: CDR1 MNHEY and CDR2 SVGEGT. The CDR3 is CASSRFRDTYYEQYF. The CDR3 DNA reads as TGTGCCAGCAGTAGATTCCGGGACACTTACTACGAGCAGTACTTC.

The V and J genes are TRBV20-1 and TRBJ1-4, with TRBD1 as a possible D gene (6 bases). The CDR3 has 14 residues. Trimming took off 3 bases at V and 3 bases at J, with 11 bases between the two ends. Germline CDR1 DFQATT, CDR2 SNEGSKA (reference sequence). The DNA of the CDR3 is TGCAGTGCTAGGGAACAGGGAGCTAATGAAAAACTGTTTTTT. Protein: CSAREQGANEKLFF.

The chain employs TRBV3-1 and TRBJ2-7, with TRBD2 identical over 8 bases. V lost 2 bases and J lost 5; bases outside the gene matches: 11. Germline CDR1 is LGHDT and CDR2 is YNNKEL (reference sequence). The CDR3 is 16 amino acids. The CDR3: CASSQYESGSSHEQYF. CDR3 in DNA: TGTGCCAGCAGCCAATACGAGAGCGGGAGTTCCCACGAGCAGTACTTC.

This clonotype was seen a few times. The chain is built from TRBV7-2 and TRBJ2-7; the D is unclear. CDR1 is SGHTA and CDR2 is FQGNSA in the germline V gene. The CDR3 is made up of 14 amino acids. V lost 3 bases, J lost 4 bases, and 13 bases lay in between. The DNA for the CDR3 is TGTGCCAGCAGCTTTCCCGGGTTGGGGTACGAGCAGTACTTC. Protein: CASSFPGLGYEQYF.

The chain is built from TRBV2 and TRBJ1-5, with 9 bases lining up with TRBD1. The junction had 17 bases not matched to a gene; V was cut back by 8 bases and J by 6 bases. Per germline, CDR1 SNHLY and CDR2 FYNNEI. This CDR3 comprises 17 residues. The CDR3 DNA follows: TGTGCCAGCGCCTCTCCACCCGGGACAGGGTTCCGTCAGCCCCAGCATTTT. Its protein is CASASPPGTGFRQPQHF.

The V and J genes are TRBV20-1 and TRBJ2-3, with D maybe TRBD2 (5 bases). V lost 0 bases and J 0 bases, leaving 16 bases between the germline ends. This CDR3 is 17 amino acids long. Germline V gene sequence: CDR1 DFQATT, CDR2 SNEGSKA (reference sequence). For the CDR3, the DNA is TGCAGTGCTAGAGATCGGAGCGGAGCCCGTAGCACAGATACGCAGTATTTT. Translated, it gives CSARDRSGARSTDTQYF.

The chain has TRBV20-1 and TRBJ1-5, with D perhaps TRBD1 (5 bases). V lost 5 bases and J lost 2, with 13 bases in between. The CDR3 is 14 amino acids. Germline assignment: CDR1 DFQATT and CDR2 SNEGSKA (reference sequence). DNA of the CDR3: TGCAGTGCTTCCAGGGACGAGGGCAATCAGCCCCAGCATTTT. It yields the protein CSASRDEGNQPQHF.

This clonotype was counted many times. The genes are TRBV6-6 and TRBJ1-1; 10 bases are a match to TRBD1. V gave up 6 bases and J gave up 3 bases; unmatched junction bases: 4. Germline V gene data show CDR1 as MNHNY and CDR2 as SVGAGI (reference sequence). The CDR3 runs 14 residues. The CDR3 DNA reads TGTGCCAGCAGGACCGGGACAGGGGACACTGAAGCTTTCTTT. This encodes CASRTGTGDTEAFF.